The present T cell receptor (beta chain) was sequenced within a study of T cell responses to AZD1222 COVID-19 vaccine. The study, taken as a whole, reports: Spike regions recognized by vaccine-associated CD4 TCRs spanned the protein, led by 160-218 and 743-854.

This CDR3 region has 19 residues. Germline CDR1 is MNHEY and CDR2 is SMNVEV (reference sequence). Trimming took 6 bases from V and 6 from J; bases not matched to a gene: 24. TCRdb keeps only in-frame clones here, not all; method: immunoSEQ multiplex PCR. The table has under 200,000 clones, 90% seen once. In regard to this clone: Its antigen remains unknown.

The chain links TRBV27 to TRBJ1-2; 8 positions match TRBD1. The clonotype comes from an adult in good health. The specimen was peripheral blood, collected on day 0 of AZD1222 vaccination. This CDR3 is CASRQNLRTGTVVVDGYTF. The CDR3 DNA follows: TGTGCCAGCAGACAAAACCTTAGGACAGGGACGGTTGTAGTAGATGGCTACACCTTC.